These 32 T cell receptor beta chains were all obtained from the same sample, sequenced in a study of cytomegalovirus exposure and HLA in healthy donors. PCR was performed using 60 Vbeta and 13 Jbeta primers. Measured with immunoSEQ multiplex PCR; TCRdb has only the in-frame clones, and not every one. The sample contains 150,000 to 180,000 clones, about 84% of which appear only once. Sequencing was performed on PBMCs. All receptors derive from a woman between 40 and 50 years old in good health and CMV-seropositive.

Details on this clone: Other DNA sequences of this sample code for an identical CDR3. CDR3 residues: CASSPGVNEQFF. Written as DNA, the CDR3 is TGCGCCAGCAGCCCGGGGGTCAATGAGCAGTTCTTC. V gene TRBV5-1 combines with J gene TRBJ2-1, with a weak D call TRBD2 (6 bases). The ends were cut back, 4 bases at V and 6 bases at J, with 8 bases in the middle. The germline V gene has CDR1 SGHRS and CDR2 YFSETQ. The CDR3 covers 12 residues.

The chain has TRBV21-1 and TRBJ1-1. TRBV21-1 is annotated as a pseudogene. The CDR3 has 11 residues. The CDR3 DNA reads TGTGCCTGGAGGGCGGACACTGAAGCTTTCTTT. This encodes CAWRADTEAFF.

The V and J genes are TRBV5-4 and TRBJ2-1; 11 bases fit TRBD2. Unmatched junction bases numbered 11, after V lost 4 bases and J lost 8 bases. Germline-derived CDR1 and CDR2 are SGHNT and YYREEE (reference sequence). The CDR3 loop spans 16 amino acids. The CDR3 sequence: CASSRKTSGSYDEQFF. CDR3 nucleotides: TGTGCCAGCAGCAGAAAAACTAGCGGGAGTTACGATGAGCAGTTCTTC. Combining the CDR3 with reference TRBV5-4 and TRBJ2-1 gives the whole variable domain ETGVTQSPTHLIKTRGQQVTLRCSSQSGHNTVSWYQQALGQGPQFIFQYYREEENGRGNFPPRFSGLQFPNYSSELNVNALELDDSALYLCASSRKTSGSYDEQFFGPGTRLTVL.

This clone came up once. This chain connects TRBV11-3 to TRBJ2-3; 10 nucleotides align to TRBD2. Germline CDR1 and CDR2: SGHNT and YENEEA. The CDR3 covers 19 residues. Trimming at V came to 5 bases and at J to 2 bases, leaving 16 bases not matched to a gene. The DNA of the CDR3 is TGTGCCAGCAGCCCCGCCTTAGGGATAGCGGGAGGTGACACAGATACGCAGTATTTT. Translated: CASSPALGIAGGDTDTQYF. Using reference TRBV11-3 and TRBJ2-3 for the parts outside the CDR3, the full variable domain is EAGVVQSPRYKIIEKKQPVAFWCNPISGHNTLYWYLQNLGQGPELLIRYENEEAVDDSQLPKDRFSAERLKGVDSTLKIQPAELGDSAVYLCASSPALGIAGGDTDTQYFGPGTRLTVL.

This CDR3 reads CAISRDQETQYF. For the CDR3, the DNA is TGTGCCATCAGCCGGGATCAAGAGACCCAGTACTTC. The J gene is TRBJ2-5, the V gene TRBV10-3, with a possible D match to TRBD2 (5 bases). The ends were cut back, 6 bases at V and 2 bases at J, with 7 bases in the middle. Germline CDR1 ENHRY, CDR2 SYGVKD. CDR3 size: 12 residues.

The gene calls are TRBV19 and TRBJ2-3; D uncertain. The CDR3 is made up of 14 amino acids. Germline assignment: CDR1 LNHDA and CDR2 SQIVND (reference sequence). V dropped 6 bases and J dropped 0 bases, with 10 bases sitting between them. CDR3 sequence (DNA): TGTGCCAGTAGGACGACTCAAAGCACAGATACGCAGTATTTT. This codes for CASRTTQSTDTQYF.

At least ten counts were recorded for this clone. The V and J genes are TRBV11-2 and TRBJ2-7, with TRBD1 matching 7 bases. The CDR3 length is 15 residues. In germline, CDR1 is SGHAT, CDR2 FQNNGV. V was pared by 3 bases and J by 7 bases, with 12 bases of the junction left unmatched. CDR3 sequence reads: CASSFAPGGSEEQYF. For the CDR3, the DNA is TGTGCCAGCAGCTTCGCCCCAGGGGGTTCGGAAGAGCAGTACTTC. The variable domain in full, with the rest retrieved from reference TRBV11-2 and TRBJ2-7, is EAGVAQSPRYKIIEKRQSVAFWCNPISGHATLYWYQQILGQGPKLLIQFQNNGVVDDSQLPKDRFSAERLKGVDSTLKIQPAKLEDSAVYLCASSFAPGGSEEQYFGPGTRLTVT.

The rearrangement uses TRBV27 and TRBJ2-7; the match to TRBD1 covers 8 bases. The CDR3 is 16 residues long. Trimming removed 6 bases from V and 4 bases from J; junction bases left unmatched: 14. CDR1 is MNHEY and CDR2 is SMNVEV in the germline V gene (reference sequence). Here the CDR3 reads CASSPAEGQVPYEQYF. In DNA, the CDR3 is TGTGCCAGCAGCCCGGCTGAGGGACAGGTCCCATACGAGCAGTACTTC.

This clone was counted only a few times. The chain uses TRBV13 and TRBJ2-3, with D maybe TRBD2 (6 bases). CDR3 size: 16 residues. Trimming stripped 5 bases from V and 2 bases from J, with 17 bases between. Germline CDR1 and CDR2: PRHDT and FYEKMQ (reference sequence). CDR3 region: CASSLRGWEATDTQYF. CDR3 sequence (DNA): TGTGCCAGCAGCCTACGAGGGTGGGAGGCCACAGATACGCAGTATTTT.

The chain employs TRBV4-1 and TRBJ2-7, with TRBD1 matching over 10 bases. Germline assignment: CDR1 MGHRA and CDR2 YSYEKL. The CDR3 runs 17 residues. V lost 4 bases and J lost 2; bases outside the gene matches: 11. This CDR3 reads CASSRELPTGGTYEQYF. CDR3 nucleotide sequence: TGCGCCAGCAGCCGGGAACTCCCGACAGGGGGCACCTACGAGCAGTACTTC.

This chain uses TRBV2 with TRBJ2-2, with D possibly TRBD1 on 5 matching bases. This CDR3 has 14 amino acids. Trimming left V 2 bases short and J 6 bases short, with 10 bases between. CDR1 SNHLY and CDR2 FYNNEI come from the germline V gene. The CDR3 DNA sequence: TGTGCCAGCAGTGAATGGGGCCAATCCGGGGAGCTGTTTTTT. Its translation is CASSEWGQSGELFF.

This clone was recorded a few times. The gene calls are TRBV27 and TRBJ1-2, with 8 nucleotides matching TRBD1. Germline loops: CDR1 MNHEY, CDR2 SMNVEV (reference sequence). The length of the CDR3 is 16 residues. Unmatched junction bases numbered 10, after V lost 5 bases and J lost 2 bases. The CDR3 sequence: CASSARTGQLNYGYTF. CDR3 bases: TGTGCCAGCAGTGCCCGGACAGGGCAACTAAACTATGGCTACACCTTC.

The chain is built from TRBV4-2 and TRBJ2-5, with a weak D call TRBD1 (5 bases). CDR3 length: 15 amino acids. Between the trimmed V and J ends, which lost 2 bases and 5 bases, there was a span of 15 bases. From germline, CDR1 is LGHNA and CDR2 YNFKEQ. CDR3 in DNA: TGTGCCAGCAGCCAATCCCCCGGCAGGGATGAGACCCAGTACTTC. Translating gives CASSQSPGRDETQYF.

The chain is built from TRBV7-6 and TRBJ1-3; TRBD1 agrees at 7 bases. This CDR3 comprises 18 residues. The junction had 11 bases not matched to a gene; V was cut back by 1 base and J by 2 bases. Germline CDR1 and CDR2: SGHVS and FNYEAQ. In DNA, the CDR3 is TGTGCCAGCAGCTTAGGGGACAGCCTTATCGGCGCTGGAAACACCATATATTTT. Amino acids: CASSLGDSLIGAGNTIYF.

The chain has TRBV5-5 and TRBJ1-1; D is uncertain. V was pared by 4 bases and J by 7 bases, with 14 bases between. CDR1 and CDR2 (germline): SGHKS, YYEKEE (reference sequence). This CDR3 region has 13 residues. CDR3: CASSPTLRSEAFF. CDR3 sequence (DNA): TGTGCCAGCAGCCCCACTCTTAGGAGTGAAGCTTTCTTT.

With regard to this clone: An end of the junction does not agree with germline; a read error may underlie this. V is TRBV27 and J is TRBJ1-2; D gene uncertain. CDR1 MNHEY and CDR2 SMNVEV come from the germline V gene (reference sequence). The CDR3 length is 14 residues. The CDR3 DNA reads TGTGTCAGCAGTTCCACCCACACGAACTATGGCTACACCTTC. Protein: CVSSSTHTNYGYTF.

The chain couples TRBV4-2 to TRBJ2-1; TRBD2 aligns across 11 bases. The V segment lost 0 bases and the J segment 8 bases; nucleotides outside the gene matches: 6. The CDR3 length is 16 residues. Germline V gene data show CDR1 as LGHNA and CDR2 as YNFKEQ. CDR3 nucleotide sequence: TGTGCCAGCAGCCAAGAGGGACTAGCGGCCTTGGATGAGCAGTTCTTC. This gives the protein CASSQEGLAALDEQFF.

The chain has TRBV9 and TRBJ2-3; D is possibly TRBD2 (6 bases). Germline loops: CDR1 SGDLS, CDR2 YYNGEE. The germline V and J ends were trimmed by 0 bases and 0 bases, with 8 bases remaining between them. The CDR3 covers 15 residues. CDR3 in DNA: TGTGCCAGCAGCGTAGTAGCGGCTAGCACAGATACGCAGTATTTT. It codes for CASSVVAASTDTQYF.

The CDR3 region is CASSPPSRFNYGYTF. The DNA for the CDR3 is TGTGCCAGCAGCCCCCCGAGCAGGTTCAACTATGGCTACACCTTC. This rearrangement joins TRBV28 to TRBJ1-2, with no clear D. CDR1 and CDR2 (germline): MDHEN, SYDVKM. CDR3 length equals 15 residues. Trimming stripped 6 bases from V and 2 bases from J, with 16 bases between.

The chain combines TRBV27 with TRBJ2-7; TRBD2 is a possible D gene (5 bases). V dropped 6 bases and J dropped 0 bases, with 15 bases sitting between them. CDR1 is MNHEY and CDR2 is SMNVEV in the germline V gene (reference sequence). CDR3 length: 15 amino acids. CDR3 sequence reads: CASRYGVASSYEQYF. The CDR3 nucleotides are TGTGCCAGCAGATACGGGGTTGCGAGCTCCTACGAGCAGTACTTC.

V and J are TRBV27 and TRBJ1-5; the D is unclear. V was shortened by 1 base and J by 7 bases, with 11 bases between the two germline ends. CDR3 size: 14 residues. Germline loops: CDR1 MNHEY, CDR2 SMNVEV (reference sequence). The CDR3 coding sequence is TGTGCCAGCAGTTTATTCGCCGGAGTCCAGCCCCAGCATTTT. It codes for CASSLFAGVQPQHF.

V usage is TRBV19 and J usage is TRBJ2-3; 9 positions match TRBD2. The CDR3 runs 19 residues. Looked up from germline, CDR1 is LNHDA and CDR2 is SQIVND (reference sequence). J gave up 2 bases and V 1 base, and 13 bases lay outside the gene matches. The CDR3 protein is CASSIVPLIAGVSTDTQYF. The CDR3 nucleotides are TGTGCCAGTAGTATAGTTCCCTTAATAGCGGGAGTGTCCACAGATACGCAGTATTTT.

The genes are TRBV29-1 and TRBJ2-1; the D gene is possibly TRBD2 (6 bases). The germline CDR1 and CDR2 sequences are SQVTM and ANQGSEA. This CDR3 spans 13 amino acids. V was shortened by 7 bases and J by 1 base, with 11 bases between the two germline ends. In nucleotides, the CDR3 is TGCAGCGACTTAGCGGATTCCTACAATGAGCAGTTCTTC. Amino acids: CSDLADSYNEQFF.

CDR3 nucleotide sequence: TGCGCCAGCAGCGCATTAGCGGGCAGCACAGATACGCAGTATTTT. Its protein is CASSALAGSTDTQYF. This chain connects TRBV5-1 to TRBJ2-3; 7 nucleotides agree with TRBD2. The CDR3 contains 15 residues. V trimming: 4 bases; J trimming: 0 bases; junction bases outside the gene matches: 5. The germline V gene encodes CDR1 SGHRS and CDR2 YFSETQ.

This clone was counted between two and nine times. The chain employs TRBV7-9 and TRBJ2-7, with D possibly TRBD2 on 7 matching bases. Trimming took off 6 bases at V and 7 bases at J, with 19 bases between the two ends. Germline loops: CDR1 SEHNR, CDR2 FQNEAQ (reference sequence). The CDR3 contains 14 residues. CDR3 in amino acids: CASSHGGLPVEQYF. The DNA for the CDR3 is TGTGCCAGCAGTCACGGGGGGCTCCCGGTAGAGCAGTACTTC.

The V and J genes are TRBV4-2 and TRBJ2-4, with a tentative D call TRBD2 (5 bases). V lost 4 bases and J lost 2, with 12 bases in between. CDR3 size: 15 residues. Germline CDR1 LGHNA, CDR2 YNFKEQ. CDR3 sequence (DNA): TGTGCCAGCAGCCGAGATCTAGCAACCAAAAACATTCAGTACTTC. Protein sequence: CASSRDLATKNIQYF.

This chain links TRBV7-2 with TRBJ1-2; 9 bases are a match to TRBD1. V dropped 4 bases and J dropped 5; count of bases not matched to a gene: 2. The CDR3 length is 13 residues. Germline V gene sequence: CDR1 SGHTA, CDR2 FQGNSA. CDR3 residues: CASSWGTGYGYTF. In nucleotides, the CDR3 is TGTGCCAGCAGCTGGGGGACAGGGTATGGCTACACCTTC. The variable domain in full, completed from reference TRBV7-2 and TRBJ1-2, reads GAGVSQSPSNKVTEKGKDVELRCDPISGHTALYWYRQSLGQGLEFLIYFQGNSAPDKSGLPSDRFSAERTGGSVSTLTIQRTQQEDSAVYLCASSWGTGYGYTFGSGTRLTVV.

The chain links TRBV2 to TRBJ1-1; D is possibly TRBD1 (6 bases). The CDR3 covers 15 residues. V gave up 6 bases and J gave up 2 bases, with 16 bases separating them. Germline CDR1 is SNHLY and CDR2 is FYNNEI. CDR3 protein: CASRGARVTNTEAFF. CDR3 in DNA: TGTGCCAGCAGGGGGGCCCGTGTGACCAACACTGAAGCTTTCTTT.

V gene TRBV7-6 combines with J gene TRBJ2-7; 9 nucleotides line up with TRBD2. Germline CDR1 is SGHVS and CDR2 is FNYEAQ. J gave up 3 bases and V 1 base, and 4 bases lay outside the gene matches. This CDR3 has 15 residues. The chain's CDR3 is CASSLGTSADYEQYF. CDR3 bases: TGTGCCAGCAGCTTAGGGACTAGCGCCGACTACGAGCAGTACTTC.

J is TRBJ2-3 and V is TRBV27; D unresolved. Germline CDR1 is MNHEY and CDR2 is SMNVEV (reference sequence). The CDR3 extends over 14 amino acids. V was pared by 2 bases and J by 2 bases, with 8 bases between. DNA for the CDR3: TGTGCCAGCAGTTTAAACAGTGTCACAGATACGCAGTATTTT. Amino acids: CASSLNSVTDTQYF.

The chain joins TRBV28 to TRBJ2-7; the D gene is possibly TRBD2 (7 bases). V lost 2 bases and J lost 12, with 14 bases in between. This CDR3 region has 12 residues. Germline V CDR1 and CDR2: MDHEN, SYDVKM. The CDR3 here is CASSLTRGHRYF. The CDR3 DNA follows: TGTGCCAGCAGTTTAACGCGGGGGCACCGGTACTTC.

The V gene is TRBV5-1, the J gene TRBJ2-7; D is undetermined. With 5 bases removed from V and 2 bases from J, the gap between germline ends came to 5 bases. CDR1 and CDR2 (germline): SGHRS, YFSETQ. The CDR3 length is 11 residues. In DNA form, the CDR3 reads TGCGCCAGCAGTGGGCCCTACGAGCAGTACTTC. Translating it yields CASSGPYEQYF. Looking up the rest from reference TRBV5-1 and TRBJ2-7 gives the full variable domain: KAGVTQTPRYLIKTRGQQVTLSCSPISGHRSVSWYQQTPGQGLQFLFEYFSETQRNKGNFPGRFSGRQFSNSRSEMNVSTLELGDSALYLCASSGPYEQYFGPGTRLTVT.